Only a few counts were recorded for the clone carrying this TCR beta chain. This CDR3 is 17 amino acids long. Germline V gives CDR1 MGHRA, CDR2 YSYEKL. The V and J ends lost 4 bases and 0 bases, in that order; junction bases with no gene match: 9. TCRdb re-derived calls from the RT-PCR reads in MiXCR, one entry per CDR3 protein. This repertoire shows 610,000 or so distinct CDR3 sequences, around 15% found once; its top ten account for 8.5% to 14%. The data were taken from a study of response to subunit inactivated influenza vaccine. The sequencing here drew on PBMCs from blood, taken 11 to 12 days after vaccination. The chain combines TRBV4-1 with TRBJ2-5; 9 nucleotides match TRBD2. The sequence derives from a man aged 50 to 60 who received an inactivated influenza vaccine. This CDR3 is CASSPREAGGYQETQYF. The CDR3 DNA follows: TGCGCCAGCAGCCCACGAGAGGCGGGGGGGTACCAAGAGACCCAGTACTTC.